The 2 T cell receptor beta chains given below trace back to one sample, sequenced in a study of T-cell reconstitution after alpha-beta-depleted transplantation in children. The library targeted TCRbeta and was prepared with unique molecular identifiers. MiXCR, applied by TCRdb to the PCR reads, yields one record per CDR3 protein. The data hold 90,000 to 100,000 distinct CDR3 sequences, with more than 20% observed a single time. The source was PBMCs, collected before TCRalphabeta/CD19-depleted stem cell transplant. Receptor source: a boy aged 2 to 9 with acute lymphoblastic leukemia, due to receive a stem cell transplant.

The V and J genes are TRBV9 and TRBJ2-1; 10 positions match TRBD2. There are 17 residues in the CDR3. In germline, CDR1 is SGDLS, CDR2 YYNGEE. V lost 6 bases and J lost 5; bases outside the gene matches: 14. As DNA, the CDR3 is TGTGCCAGCACCCCCCAAAAGGACCTAGCGGGAGACAATGAGCAGTTCTTC. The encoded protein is CASTPQKDLAGDNEQFF.

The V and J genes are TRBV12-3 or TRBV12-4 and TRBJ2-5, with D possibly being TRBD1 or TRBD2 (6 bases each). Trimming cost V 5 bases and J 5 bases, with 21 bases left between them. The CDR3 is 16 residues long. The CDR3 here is CASSDQPGLRGETQYF. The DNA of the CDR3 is TGTGCCAGCAGTGACCAGCCGGGACTGAGGGGGGAGACCCAGTACTTC.